These 20 T cell receptor beta chains were sequenced from one sample in a study of beta chain features in type 1 diabetes. Their antigen targets remain unknown. TCRB transcripts that were expressed got sequenced, as all of the isolated RNA had been reverse transcribed. The method was immunoSEQ multiplex PCR; TCRdb's version includes in-frame clones alone and lacks a portion of them. The sample shows around 45,000 clones, around 40% of them seen only once. Study-level findings and limits: When Type 1 diabetes patients were examined, their TCRB CDR3s proved moderately but significantly shorter in all four CD4+ subsets.

The sample comprised stem cell memory CD4+ T cells from blood. The receptors come from a young man with type 1 diabetes.

This clone appeared a few times. J is TRBJ2-2 and V is TRBV28, with TRBD1 identical over 9 bases. Germline V lookup: CDR1 MDHEN, CDR2 SYDVKM. J lost 3 bases, V lost 7 bases, and 9 bases had no gene match. CDR3 length: 16 residues. The CDR3 region is CASKRTGTGYTGELFF. CDR3 DNA: TGTGCCAGCAAACGGACCGGGACAGGGTACACCGGGGAGCTGTTTTTT.

This clone appeared a single time. The chain links TRBV27 to TRBJ2-7, with 9 nucleotides matching TRBD2. With 6 bases clipped from V and 3 bases from J, the junction kept 9 bases outside the gene matches. The CDR3 spans 15 residues. The germline CDR1 and CDR2 sequences are MNHEY and SMNVEV (reference sequence). CDR3 residues: CASSLEAGGRYEQYF. As DNA, the CDR3 is TGTGCCAGCAGCTTAGAAGCGGGGGGACGCTACGAGCAGTACTTC.

This clone has a handful of counts. The gene calls are TRBV5-1 and TRBJ2-1, with TRBD2 matching 11 bases. The CDR3 is 16 residues long. V shed 2 bases and J 6 bases; nucleotides not matched to a gene: 7. Germline-derived CDR1 and CDR2 are SGHRS and YFSETQ. CDR3 bases: TGCGCCAGCAGCTTATACAGACTAGCGGGAAGCAATGAGCAGTTCTTC. Amino acid sequence: CASSLYRLAGSNEQFF. Looking up the rest from reference TRBV5-1 and TRBJ2-1 gives the full variable domain: KAGVTQTPRYLIKTRGQQVTLSCSPISGHRSVSWYQQTPGQGLQFLFEYFSETQRNKGNFPGRFSGRQFSNSRSEMNVSTLELGDSALYLCASSLYRLAGSNEQFFGPGTRLTVL.

The DNA for the CDR3 is TGTGCCAGCAGCTTGGTCCTAGCGGGAGGTAATAATGAGCAGTTCTTC. As protein: CASSLVLAGGNNEQFF. The V gene is TRBV5-4, the J gene TRBJ2-1; the match to TRBD2 covers 11 bases. The CDR3 extends over 16 amino acids. CDR1 is SGHNT and CDR2 is YYREEE in the germline V gene (reference sequence). The J segment lost 7 bases and the V segment lost 0 bases, leaving 6 bases of the junction unmatched.

This rearrangement joins TRBV6-6 to TRBJ2-3, with no clear D. This CDR3 region has 14 residues. V lost 2 bases to trimming and J lost 6 bases, with 12 bases between them. Germline loops: CDR1 MNHNY, CDR2 SVGAGI (reference sequence). The CDR3 spells CASSYDTYLDTQYF. CDR3 sequence (DNA): TGTGCCAGCAGTTACGACACCTATTTGGATACGCAGTATTTT.

The chain joins TRBV5-6 to TRBJ2-5; the D gene is possibly TRBD2 (6 bases). Trimming took 5 bases from V and 1 from J, leaving 9 bases between them. Germline V CDR1 and CDR2: SGHDT, YYEEEE. CDR3 length: 13 amino acids. Here the CDR3 DNA reads TGTGCCAGCAGTGGGGGGTTCCAAGAGACCCAGTACTTC. It yields the protein CASSGGFQETQYF.

This chain connects TRBV19 to TRBJ1-1; maybe TRBD1 (5 bases). CDR3 size: 14 residues. V was shortened by 9 bases and J by 4 bases, with 18 bases between the two germline ends. CDR1 and CDR2 from the germline V gene are LNHDA and SQIVND (reference sequence). The CDR3: CASHPGGVSTEAFF. For the CDR3, the DNA is TGTGCCAGCCATCCCGGGGGGGTAAGCACTGAAGCTTTCTTT.

There are a few counts of this clone. The V call is TRBV10-3, the J call TRBJ1-5; 8 nucleotides align to TRBD1. J was trimmed by 7 bases and V by 6 bases; bases with no gene match: 5. The CDR3 sequence is 13 residues long. Germline-derived CDR1 and CDR2 are ENHRY and SYGVKD. As DNA, the CDR3 is TGTGCCATCAGCGAGACAGGGGAGCAGCCCCAGCATTTT. Translation gives CAISETGEQPQHF.

The rearrangement joins TRBV28 to TRBJ2-1; D uncertain. Deletions cut 7 bases from V and 5 bases from J, with 9 bases between. Looked up from germline, CDR1 is MDHEN and CDR2 is SYDVKM. The length of the CDR3 is 12 residues. CDR3 nucleotides: TGTGCCAGCACCGTAGGAGACAATGAGCAGTTCTTC. This encodes CASTVGDNEQFF.

This clone was detected a few times. This chain connects TRBV10-3 to TRBJ2-7; a weak D match, TRBD2 (6 bases). The CDR3 consists of 16 residues. Germline-derived CDR1 and CDR2 are ENHRY and SYGVKD. Trimming left V 11 bases short and J 1 base short, with 24 bases between. The CDR3 loop is CAATPAGLEGSYEQYF. The CDR3 DNA is TGTGCCGCCACTCCTGCCGGGTTGGAGGGGTCCTACGAGCAGTACTTC.

This clone occurred a few times. This chain links TRBV7-2 with TRBJ1-5; 10 bases are a match to TRBD1. CDR3 length: 17 residues. The germline CDR1 and CDR2 sequences are SGHTA and FQGNSA. Unmatched junction bases numbered 9, after V lost 4 bases and J lost 3 bases. The CDR3 here is CASSSWTGGRNNQPQHF. The CDR3 DNA follows: TGTGCCAGCAGCTCCTGGACAGGGGGTCGGAACAATCAGCCCCAGCATTTT.

This clone was picked up a small number of times. This chain links TRBV7-9 with TRBJ2-7, with D tentatively TRBD2 (5 bases). CDR1 and CDR2 from the germline V gene are SEHNR and FQNEAQ (reference sequence). The V end was cut by 5 bases, the J end by 7 bases, with 12 bases between. The CDR3 is 12 amino acids. The CDR3: CASSLPGEEQYF. The CDR3 DNA is TGTGCCAGCAGCCTACCCGGGGAGGAGCAGTACTTC.

The V gene is TRBV11-2, the J gene TRBJ2-7; D gene ambiguous. The germline gives CDR1 SGHAT, CDR2 FQNNGV. Trimming removed 3 bases from V and 0 bases from J, with 9 bases in between. The CDR3 runs to 14 residues. The CDR3 sequence is CASSLVRSSYEQYF. The CDR3 coding sequence is TGTGCCAGCAGCTTGGTAAGGAGCTCCTACGAGCAGTACTTC.

This clone was seen a few times. V and J are TRBV10-3 and TRBJ2-7; 8 bases agree with TRBD1. Germline CDR1 reads ENHRY; CDR2 reads SYGVKD. The CDR3 has 13 amino acids. Germline trimming cut 9 bases from V and 2 bases from J; bases unmatched to any gene: 6. CDR3 in amino acids: CAMRGQGTYEQYF. For the CDR3, the DNA is TGTGCCATGAGAGGACAGGGAACCTACGAGCAGTACTTC.

The genes are TRBV9 and TRBJ2-5; D perhaps matches TRBD1 (5 bases). Trimming took 0 bases from V and 5 from J, leaving 14 bases between them. The CDR3 totals 15 residues. CDR1 is SGDLS and CDR2 is YYNGEE in the germline V gene. The DNA for the CDR3 is TGTGCCAGCAGCGTAGGGCAGGGTGGCCTTGAGACCCAGTACTTC. Its protein product is CASSVGQGGLETQYF.

The chain links TRBV15 to TRBJ2-7; 7 bases fit TRBD2. Looked up from germline, CDR1 is LNHNV and CDR2 is YYDKDF (reference sequence). The trim removed 0 bases at V and 0 bases at J, leaving 2 bases unmatched. CDR3 length: 15 amino acids. The CDR3 sequence is CATSRESGASYEQYF. The DNA for the CDR3 is TGTGCCACCAGCAGAGAGAGCGGGGCCTCCTACGAGCAGTACTTC. Drawing the rest from reference TRBV15 and TRBJ2-7, the complete variable domain is DAMVIQNPRYQVTQFGKPVTLSCSQTLNHNVMYWYQQKSSQAPKLLFHYYDKDFNNEADTPDNFQSRRPNTSFCFLDIRSPGLGDTAMYLCATSRESGASYEQYFGPGTRLTVT.

There are a few counts of this clone. The rearrangement links TRBV6-1 to TRBJ1-2; 9 bases map to TRBD1. This CDR3 region has 15 residues. Germline V gives CDR1 MNHNS, CDR2 SASEGT. V shed 6 bases, J shed 2 bases, and the junction held 7 bases outside the gene matches. The CDR3: CASRAPGQGNYGYTF. CDR3 sequence (DNA): TGTGCCAGCAGGGCACCGGGACAGGGAAACTATGGCTACACCTTC.

On this clone itself: Other DNA sequences of this sample code for an identical CDR3. The chain is built from TRBV25-1 and TRBJ2-7; 8 nucleotides agree with TRBD2. The V segment lost 5 bases and the J segment 0 bases; nucleotides outside the gene matches: 3. This CDR3 spans 14 amino acids. From germline, CDR1 is MGHDK and CDR2 SYGVNS. The CDR3 region has the DNA TGTGCCAGCAGTCTAGCGGGTAGCTCCTACGAGCAGTACTTC. This encodes CASSLAGSSYEQYF.

The chain uses TRBV19 and TRBJ2-5; D gene ambiguous. With 5 bases removed from V and 7 bases from J, the gap between germline ends came to 14 bases. Germline-derived CDR1 and CDR2 are LNHDA and SQIVND (reference sequence). This CDR3 spans 13 amino acids. The CDR3 region is CASSLSQVGTQYF. The CDR3 DNA is TGTGCCAGTAGTCTTAGCCAAGTAGGGACCCAGTACTTC.

The V and J genes are TRBV20-1 and TRBJ2-1; D is uncertain. Trimming removed 6 bases at V and 8 bases at J, with 11 bases between. Per the germline V gene, CDR1 is DFQATT and CDR2 is SNEGSKA (reference sequence). The CDR3 contains 11 residues. CDR3 protein: CSASAGDEQFF. The CDR3 DNA is TGCAGTGCGAGCGCCGGCGATGAGCAGTTCTTC.